A single sample gave rise to the 18 T cell receptor beta chains below, sequenced in a study of shared clonotypes between healthy human individuals. Assay used: immunoSEQ multiplex PCR; TCRdb lists only in-frame clones, some missing. There are about 710,000 clones in the sample; 73% occur only once, and 1.5% to 2% lies in the top ten. The sequenced sample was memory CD4+ T cells sorted from blood. Subset given: CD45RA-negative fraction. These receptors were collected from a woman aged 25 to 45 in good health.

The V and J genes are TRBV5-4 and TRBJ2-3; tentatively, D is TRBD1 or TRBD2 (5 bases each). Germline CDR1 is SGHNT and CDR2 is YYREEE (reference sequence). The CDR3 contains 15 residues. Trimming removed 4 bases at V and 4 bases at J, with 16 bases between. The CDR3 DNA sequence: TGTGCCAGCAGCCGGGGCCAGCATGAGTCAGATACGCAGTATTTT. Its protein product is CASSRGQHESDTQYF.

Comments on this clone: The identical CDR3 is also encoded by other nucleotide sequences in the sample. The CDR3 region has the DNA TGCGCCAGCAACCCCGGGGAAGGGAACACTGAAGCTTTCTTT. This translates into CASNPGEGNTEAFF. The V call is TRBV5-1, the J call TRBJ1-1; the D is unclear. CDR3 length equals 14 residues. Deletions cut 6 bases from V and 1 base from J, with 13 bases between. Germline V gene lookup returns CDR1 SGHRS and CDR2 YFSETQ.

A remark on this clone: This CDR3 is also generated by other DNA sequences in the sample. V and J are TRBV7-2 and TRBJ2-7, with D unresolved. The CDR3 has 14 residues. V was shortened by 4 bases and J by 0 bases, with 10 bases between the two germline ends. Germline assignment: CDR1 SGHTA and CDR2 FQGNSA. CDR3 DNA sequence: TGTGCCAGCAGCTCGCAGCGCGACTCCTACGAGCAGTACTTC. It yields the protein CASSSQRDSYEQYF.

The gene calls are TRBV7-9 and TRBJ1-1; 11 bases match TRBD1. V lost 3 bases and J lost 1; bases outside the gene matches: 7. This CDR3 has 17 residues. The germline V gene has CDR1 SEHNR and CDR2 FQNEAQ (reference sequence). As DNA, the CDR3 is TGTGCCAGCAGCTTTGGGACAGGGGGAAGGGAGAACACTGAAGCTTTCTTT. Amino acids: CASSFGTGGRENTEAFF.

The V gene is TRBV6-6, the J gene TRBJ2-6; no clear D. The CDR3 loop spans 15 amino acids. CDR1 and CDR2 (germline): MNHNY, SVGAGI (reference sequence). V dropped 0 bases and J dropped 0 bases, with 3 bases sitting between them. In DNA, the CDR3 is TGTGCCAGCAGTTACTCGGGCTCTGGGGCCAACGTCCTGACTTTC. Its protein is CASSYSGSGANVLTF.

This rearrangement joins TRBV7-8 to TRBJ1-1; D perhaps matches TRBD1 (5 bases). Deletions cut 5 bases from V and 8 bases from J, with 15 bases between. The CDR3 length is 13 residues. Germline V gives CDR1 SGHVS, CDR2 FQNEAQ. DNA of the CDR3: TGTGCCAGCAGCCTCAGGGACGGCGGGGAAGCTTTCTTT. It translates to CASSLRDGGEAFF.

Points on this clone: One end of the junction fails to match germline, which may point to a read error. The chain uses TRBV5-4 and TRBJ1-2; D might be TRBD1 (6 bases). Germline V gene sequence: CDR1 SGHNT, CDR2 YYREEE (reference sequence). The CDR3 loop spans 13 amino acids. This chain's CDR3 is CASRLVGGGGYTF. The CDR3 bases are TGTGCCAGCAGATTGGTAGGGGGTGGTGGCTACACCTTC.

This clone was seen repeatedly, ten times or more. J is TRBJ1-2 and V is TRBV29-1; D not certain. The V gene's germline CDR1 is SQVTM and CDR2 ANQGSEA. The V end lost 3 bases, the J end lost 0 bases, and 5 bases lay between the germline ends. CDR3 size: 12 residues. The CDR3 DNA sequence: TGCAGCGTTGATTTATCTAACTATGGCTACACCTTC. Translating gives CSVDLSNYGYTF.

This chain connects TRBV29-1 to TRBJ2-1; D is perhaps TRBD1 (5 bases). CDR1 and CDR2 (germline): SQVTM, ANQGSEA. Between the trimmed V and J ends, which lost 6 bases and 2 bases, there was a span of 17 bases. The CDR3 consists of 15 residues. CDR3 in amino acids: CSVQRGSTPYNEQFF. The CDR3 DNA is TGCAGCGTCCAAAGGGGCAGTACCCCCTACAATGAGCAGTTCTTC.

DNA for the CDR3: TGTGCCAGCAGCGCCCAGACCTACGAGCAGTACTTC. Residues: CASSAQTYEQYF. This rearrangement joins TRBV6-6 to TRBJ2-7; D not certain. Germline CDR1 is MNHNY and CDR2 is SVGAGI (reference sequence). Trimming stripped 6 bases from V and 2 bases from J, with 8 bases between. CDR3 length equals 12 residues.

The gene calls are TRBV2 and TRBJ2-1; D gene unclear. The CDR3 has 13 amino acids. Trimming removed 7 bases from V and 4 bases from J, with 11 bases in between. Germline assignment: CDR1 SNHLY and CDR2 FYNNEI. The CDR3 sequence: CASNLGAYNEQFF. CDR3 sequence (DNA): TGTGCCAGCAACCTCGGAGCGTACAATGAGCAGTTCTTC.

As DNA, the CDR3 is TGTGCCAGCGTAAGAGGGGCTCGAATACAAGAGACCCAGTACTTC. Protein: CASVRGARIQETQYF. V and J are TRBV6-1 and TRBJ2-5, with D perhaps assigned TRBD1 or TRBD2 (5 bases each). Germline V gene sequence: CDR1 MNHNS, CDR2 SASEGT. Trimming shortened V by 8 bases and J by 2 bases, and 18 bases separated the two germline ends. The CDR3 runs to 15 residues.

The rearrangement links TRBV7-6 to TRBJ2-7; D gene ambiguous. CDR3 length: 14 residues. Germline loops: CDR1 SGHVS, CDR2 FNYEAQ. V lost 2 bases and J lost 0, with 8 bases in between. CDR3 sequence (DNA): TGTGCCAGCAGCTTATCTCGGAACTCCTACGAGCAGTACTTC. Its translation is CASSLSRNSYEQYF.

This clone is a singleton in its sample. The chain couples TRBV6-4 to TRBJ2-1; 11 nucleotides align to TRBD2. The CDR3 runs 15 residues. Germline-derived CDR1 and CDR2 are MRHNA and SNTAGT. With V trimmed by 0 bases and J by 6 bases, 1 base remained unmatched. As DNA, the CDR3 is TGTGCCAGCAGTGACTCTGGGACTAGCGGCAATGAGCAGTTCTTC. It specifies CASSDSGTSGNEQFF.

The V call is TRBV10-1, the J call TRBJ2-1; the D gene is possibly TRBD1 (5 bases). Between the trimmed V and J ends, which lost 8 bases and 4 bases, there was a span of 15 bases. Germline V gene lookup returns CDR1 WNHNN and CDR2 SYGVQD (reference sequence). This CDR3 has 14 residues. This chain's CDR3 is CASLGAGDYNEQFF. The CDR3 bases are TGCGCCAGCCTTGGGGCAGGAGATTACAATGAGCAGTTCTTC.

The chain uses TRBV28 and TRBJ1-1; D is unclear. In germline, CDR1 is MDHEN, CDR2 SYDVKM. The CDR3 has 14 residues. V gave up 5 bases and J gave up 1 base, with 11 bases separating them. CDR3 in amino acids: CASSRHAQNTEAFF. The CDR3 DNA sequence: TGTGCCAGCAGTCGACACGCCCAGAACACTGAAGCTTTCTTT.

The chain uses TRBV7-2 and TRBJ2-2; the match to TRBD2 covers 10 bases. The CDR3 contains 15 residues. Germline V gene sequence: CDR1 SGHTA, CDR2 FQGNSA. With V trimmed by 2 bases and J by 8 bases, 5 bases remained unmatched. The DNA for the CDR3 is TGTGCCAGCAGCTTACATTCTAGCGGGAGAGGGGAGCTGTTTTTT. Translating it yields CASSLHSSGRGELFF.

The chain recombines TRBV5-6 with TRBJ2-7; D is uncertain. Germline assignment: CDR1 SGHDT and CDR2 YYEEEE. This CDR3 comprises 14 residues. V was clipped by 0 bases and J by 3 bases, with 10 bases between them. DNA for the CDR3: TGTGCCAGCAGCTTGGGGGCCGCCAACTACGAGCAGTACTTC. It encodes CASSLGAANYEQYF.